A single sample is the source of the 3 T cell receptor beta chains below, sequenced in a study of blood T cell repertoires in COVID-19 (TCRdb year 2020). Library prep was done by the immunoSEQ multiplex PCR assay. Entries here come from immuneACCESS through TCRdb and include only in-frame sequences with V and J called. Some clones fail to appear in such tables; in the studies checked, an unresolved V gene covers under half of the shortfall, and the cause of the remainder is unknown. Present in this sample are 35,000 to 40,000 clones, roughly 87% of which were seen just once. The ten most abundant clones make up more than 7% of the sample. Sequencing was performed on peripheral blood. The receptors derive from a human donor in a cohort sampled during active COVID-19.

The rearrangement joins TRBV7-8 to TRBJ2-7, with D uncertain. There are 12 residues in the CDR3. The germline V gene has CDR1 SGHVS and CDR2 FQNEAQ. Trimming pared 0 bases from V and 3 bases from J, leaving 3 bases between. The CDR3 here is CASSLAYYEQYF. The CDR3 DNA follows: TGTGCCAGCAGCTTAGCGTACTACGAGCAGTACTTC.

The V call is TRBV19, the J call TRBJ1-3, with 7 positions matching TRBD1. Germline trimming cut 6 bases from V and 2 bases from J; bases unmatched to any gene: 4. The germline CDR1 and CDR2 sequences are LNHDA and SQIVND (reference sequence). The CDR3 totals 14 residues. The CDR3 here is CASSHRGPGNTIYF. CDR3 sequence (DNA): TGTGCCAGTAGCCACAGGGGCCCTGGAAACACCATATATTTT.

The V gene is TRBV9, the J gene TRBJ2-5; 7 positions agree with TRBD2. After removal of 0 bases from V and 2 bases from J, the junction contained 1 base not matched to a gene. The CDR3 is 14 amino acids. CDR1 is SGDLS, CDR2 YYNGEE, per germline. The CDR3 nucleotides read TGTGCCAGCAGCGTAGACGGGGGGCAAGAGACCCAGTACTTC. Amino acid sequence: CASSVDGGQETQYF.